These 3 T cell receptor beta chains share one sample of origin, sequenced in a study of CXCR3-negative and CXCR3-positive naive CD8 T cells. UMI labels and 5' RACE were used to prepare the TRB cDNA libraries. TCRdb reanalyzed the 5' RACE reads, giving one entry per CDR3 protein sequence and no DNA. This repertoire includes 65,000 to 75,000 distinct CDR3 sequences. Source material: naive CXCR3- CD8+ T cells from blood. Subset defined: CD45RO-CCR7+CD27+CD95- naive CD8+ T cells lacking CXCR3 (TNR3-). Source of these receptors: a human donor in good health. Some clones in this sample may be carry-over from other donors' samples.

V and J are TRBV28 and TRBJ2-5. Germline CDR1 and CDR2: MDHEN and SYDVKM. This CDR3 comprises 14 residues. The CDR3 loop reads CASSSPALQETQYF.

This chain connects TRBV27 to TRBJ2-1; TCRdb gives TRBD1 as the D gene, but with no DNA this cannot be confirmed. The CDR3 is 16 residues long. Germline V gene data show CDR1 as MNHEY and CDR2 as SMNVEV (reference sequence). CDR3 protein: CASSLSLDTTYNEQFF.

The rearrangement links TRBV6-2 or TRBV6-3 to TRBJ1-5. The CDR3 loop spans 12 amino acids. Germline V lookup: CDR1 MNHEY, CDR2 SVGEGT. This CDR3 reads CASSDPNQPQHF.